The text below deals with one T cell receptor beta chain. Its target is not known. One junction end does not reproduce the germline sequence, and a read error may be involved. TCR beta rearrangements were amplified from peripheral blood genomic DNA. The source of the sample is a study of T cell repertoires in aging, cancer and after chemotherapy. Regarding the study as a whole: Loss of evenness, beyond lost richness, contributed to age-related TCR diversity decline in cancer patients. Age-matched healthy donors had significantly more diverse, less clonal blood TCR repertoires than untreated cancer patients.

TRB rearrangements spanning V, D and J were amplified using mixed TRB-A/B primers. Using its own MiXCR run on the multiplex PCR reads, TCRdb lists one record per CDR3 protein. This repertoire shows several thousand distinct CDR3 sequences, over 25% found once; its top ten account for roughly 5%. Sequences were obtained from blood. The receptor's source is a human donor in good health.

CDR3 DNA sequence: TGTGTCAGCTCACCACCTAATTCAGCTGCTAACTATGGCTACACCTTC. As protein: CVSSPPNSAANYGYTF. The chain joins TRBV18 to TRBJ1-2; D gene unclear. Looked up from germline, CDR1 is KGHSH and CDR2 is LQKENI. The CDR3 consists of 16 residues. Supplemented by reference TRBV18 and TRBJ1-2, the full variable domain reads NAGVMQNPRHLVRRRGQEARLRCSPMKGHSHVYWYRQLPEEGLKFMVYLQKENIIDESGMPKERFSAEFPKEGPSILRIQQVVRGDSAAYFCVSSPPNSAANYGYTFGSGTRLTVV.